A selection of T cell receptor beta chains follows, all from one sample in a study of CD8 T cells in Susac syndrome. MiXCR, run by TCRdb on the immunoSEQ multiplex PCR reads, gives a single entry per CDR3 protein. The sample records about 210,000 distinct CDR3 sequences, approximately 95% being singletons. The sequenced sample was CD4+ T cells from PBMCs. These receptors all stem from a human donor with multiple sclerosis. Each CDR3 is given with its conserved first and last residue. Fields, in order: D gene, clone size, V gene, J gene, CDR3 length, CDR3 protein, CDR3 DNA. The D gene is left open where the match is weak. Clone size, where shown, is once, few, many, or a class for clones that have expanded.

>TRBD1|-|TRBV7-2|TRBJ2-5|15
CASSSQTGGAETQYF
TGTGCCAGCAGCTCCCAGACAGGGGGCGCGGAGACCCAGTACTTC
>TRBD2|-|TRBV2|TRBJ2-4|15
CASMDWASGGENQYF
TGTGCCAGCATGGATTGGGCTAGCGGGGGGGAGAATCAGTACTTC
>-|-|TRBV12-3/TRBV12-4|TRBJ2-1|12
CASRTSLDEQFF
TGTGCCAGCAGAACTAGCTTGGATGAGCAGTTCTTC
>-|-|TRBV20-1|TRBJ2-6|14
CSATRSGGANVLTF
TGCAGTGCTACCCGCAGCGGAGGGGCCAACGTCCTGACTTTC
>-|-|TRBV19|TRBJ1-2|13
CATSWGGTDGYTF
TGTGCCACCTCGTGGGGAGGGACGGATGGCTACACCTTC
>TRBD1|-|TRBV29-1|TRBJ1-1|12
CSGGQGNTEAFF
TGCAGCGGTGGACAGGGGAACACTGAAGCTTTCTTT
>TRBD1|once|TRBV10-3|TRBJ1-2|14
CAISESNRGNGYTF
TGTGCCATCAGTGAGTCGAACAGGGGTAATGGCTACACCTTC
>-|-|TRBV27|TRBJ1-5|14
CASRSSGETQPQHF
TGTGCCAGCAGAAGCTCAGGGGAGACTCAGCCCCAGCATTTT
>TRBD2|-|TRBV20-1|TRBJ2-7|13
CSVREGEDDEQYF
TGCAGTGTCAGGGAGGGAGAAGACGACGAGCAGTACTTC
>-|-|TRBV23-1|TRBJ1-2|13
CASSQWGRHGYTF
TGCGCCAGCAGTCAGTGGGGACGGCATGGCTACACCTTC
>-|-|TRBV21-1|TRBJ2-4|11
CASRPQGPQYF
TGTGCCAGCAGACCACAGGGGCCGCAGTACTTC
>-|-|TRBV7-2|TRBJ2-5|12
CASGGYQETQYF
TGTGCCTCAGGAGGGTACCAAGAGACCCAGTACTTC
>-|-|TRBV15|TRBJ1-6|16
CATSRDVRAGNSPLHF
TGTGCCACCAGCAGGGACGTGAGGGCAGGAAATTCACCCCTCCACTTT
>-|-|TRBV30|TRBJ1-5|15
CAWSTGQGSNQPQHF
TGTGCCTGGAGTACAGGGCAGGGGAGCAATCAGCCCCAGCATTTT
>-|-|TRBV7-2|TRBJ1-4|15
CASSSAQGSPEKLFF
TGTGCCAGCAGCTCCGCACAGGGTTCCCCAGAAAAACTGTTTTTT
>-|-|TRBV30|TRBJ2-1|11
CAWSLQAPMFF
TGTGCCTGGAGTCTGCAGGCCCCGATGTTCTTC
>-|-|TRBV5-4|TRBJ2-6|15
CASSFIGSGANVLTF
TGTGCCAGCAGCTTCATCGGGTCTGGGGCCAACGTCCTGACTTTC
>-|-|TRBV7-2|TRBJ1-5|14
CASSQQGSNQPQHF
TGTGCCAGCAGCCAGCAGGGTAGCAATCAGCCCCAGCATTTT
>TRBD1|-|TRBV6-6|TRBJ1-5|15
CASSYPGQKNQPQHF
TGTGCCAGCAGTTACCCGGGACAGAAGAATCAGCCCCAGCATTTT
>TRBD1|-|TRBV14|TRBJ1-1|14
CASSPQLQGMTAFF
TGTGCCAGCAGCCCGCAATTACAGGGGATGACAGCTTTCTTT
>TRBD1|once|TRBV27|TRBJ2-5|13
CASSRRQGQTQYF
TGTGCCAGCTCCAGACGACAGGGACAGACCCAGTACTTC
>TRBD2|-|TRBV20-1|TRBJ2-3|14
CSASGGGYTDTQYF
TGCAGTGCTAGCGGCGGGGGATACACAGATACGCAGTATTTT
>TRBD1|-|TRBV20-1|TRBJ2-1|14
CSATSRDRVNEQFF
TGCAGTGCAACAAGCCGGGACAGGGTCAATGAGCAGTTCTTC
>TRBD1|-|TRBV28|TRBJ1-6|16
CASSPVSTGENSPLHF
TGTGCCAGCAGTCCTGTATCGACAGGGGAGAATTCACCCCTCCACTTT
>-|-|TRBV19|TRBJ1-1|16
CASSITVRVSVTEAFF
TGTGCCAGTAGTATAACCGTTCGTGTCAGCGTCACTGAAGCTTTCTTT
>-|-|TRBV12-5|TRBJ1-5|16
CASGLVGGRSNQPQHF
TGTGCTAGTGGTTTGGTAGGAGGACGGAGCAATCAGCCCCAGCATTTT
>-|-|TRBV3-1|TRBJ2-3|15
CASSQTYGKTDTQYF
TGTGCCAGCAGCCAAACCTACGGGAAGACAGATACGCAGTATTTT
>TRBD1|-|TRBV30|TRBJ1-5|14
CAWTVGTGNQPQHF
TGTGCCTGGACTGTGGGGACAGGGAATCAGCCCCAGCATTTT
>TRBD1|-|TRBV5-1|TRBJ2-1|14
CASSFDRGDDEQFF
TGCGCCAGCAGCTTCGACAGGGGAGACGATGAGCAGTTCTTC
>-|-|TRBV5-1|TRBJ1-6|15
CASSLGAGIESPLHF
TGCGCCAGCAGCTTGGGGGCAGGGATTGAATCACCCCTCCACTTT
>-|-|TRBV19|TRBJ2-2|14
CASSRGASTGELFF
TGTGCCAGTAGTAGGGGGGCGAGTACCGGGGAGCTGTTTTTT
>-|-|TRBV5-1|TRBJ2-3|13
CASSDASSFTQYF
TGCGCCAGCAGCGACGCGTCTAGCTTTACGCAGTATTTT
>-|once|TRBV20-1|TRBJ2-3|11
CSAGEFDTQYF
TGCAGTGCTGGGGAGTTTGATACGCAGTATTTT
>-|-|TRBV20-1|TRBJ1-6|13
CSAQQGFGSPLHF
TGCAGTGCTCAACAGGGATTTGGGTCACCCCTCCACTTT
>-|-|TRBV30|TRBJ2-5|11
CAWSVGESQYF
TGTGCCTGGAGTGTGGGCGAAAGCCAGTACTTC
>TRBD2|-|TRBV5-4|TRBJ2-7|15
CASSSGVAGGIEQYF
TGTGCCAGCAGCTCCGGGGTAGCGGGGGGGATCGAGCAGTACTTC
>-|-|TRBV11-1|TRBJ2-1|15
CASTPRGLIYNEQFF
TGTGCCAGCACCCCCCGGGGGTTGATCTACAATGAGCAGTTCTTC
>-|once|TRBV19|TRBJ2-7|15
CASSISSKRTYEQYF
TGTGCCAGTAGTATTTCATCCAAACGAACCTACGAGCAGTACTTC
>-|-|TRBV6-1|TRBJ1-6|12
CASMADNSPLHF
TGTGCCAGCATGGCAGATAATTCACCCCTCCACTTT
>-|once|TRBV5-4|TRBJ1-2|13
CASTPGWDYGYTF
TGTGCCAGCACCCCGGGATGGGACTATGGCTACACCTTC
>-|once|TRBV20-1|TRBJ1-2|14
CSARSQGGNYGYTF
TGCAGTGCTAGGTCGCAGGGAGGGAACTATGGCTACACCTTC
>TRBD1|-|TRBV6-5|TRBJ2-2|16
CASSYSRAGGTGELFF
TGTGCCAGCAGTTACTCTAGGGCAGGGGGCACCGGGGAGCTGTTTTTT
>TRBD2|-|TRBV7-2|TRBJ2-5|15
CASSFGGGSPETQYF
TGTGCCAGCAGCTTTGGGGGGGGGAGTCCGGAGACCCAGTACTTC
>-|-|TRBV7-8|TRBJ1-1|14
CASSRGDNGAEAFF
TGTGCCAGCAGCCGAGGGGACAACGGGGCTGAAGCTTTCTTT
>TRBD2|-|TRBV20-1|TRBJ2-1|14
CSAQLAGGPNEQFF
TGCAGTGCCCAACTAGCGGGGGGGCCCAATGAGCAGTTCTTC
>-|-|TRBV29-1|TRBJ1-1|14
CSVARGTSNTEAFF
TGCAGCGTTGCTCGGGGCACCTCGAACACTGAAGCTTTCTTT
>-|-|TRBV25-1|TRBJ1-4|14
CASRGGKANEKLFF
TGTGCCAGCAGGGGGGGAAAGGCTAATGAAAAACTGTTTTTT
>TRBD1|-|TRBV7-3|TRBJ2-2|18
CASSLIPGGRVEGGELFF
TGTGCCAGCAGCTTAATCCCAGGGGGCCGTGTTGAGGGCGGGGAGCTGTTTTTT
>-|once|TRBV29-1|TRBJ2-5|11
CSVRGKETQYF
TGCAGCGTTAGAGGGAAAGAGACCCAGTACTTC
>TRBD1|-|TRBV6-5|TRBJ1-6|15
CASSGQGAYGSPLHF
TGTGCCAGCAGTGGACAGGGGGCGTATGGATCACCCCTCCACTTT
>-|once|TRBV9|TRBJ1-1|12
CASSVEDTEAFF
TGTGCCAGCAGCGTAGAGGACACTGAAGCTTTCTTT
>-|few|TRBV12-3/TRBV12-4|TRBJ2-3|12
CASSPNTDTQYF
TGTGCCAGCAGTCCAAATACAGATACGCAGTATTTT
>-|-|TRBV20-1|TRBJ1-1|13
CSAPSGGNTEAFF
TGCAGTGCTCCCTCGGGGGGCAACACTGAAGCTTTCTTT